A selection of T cell receptor beta chains follows, all from one sample in a study of blood T cell repertoires in COVID-19. This table comes from immunoSEQ multiplex PCR, and its TCRdb copy is limited to in-frame clones, with some not included. This repertoire shows 50,000 to 75,000 clones, roughly 87% found once; its top ten account for 4.5% to 6%. The sample consisted of peripheral blood. These receptors were obtained from a man older than 75 in a cohort sampled during active COVID-19. Both conserved end residues are part of each CDR3. A D gene is named only where the DNA matches it firmly. Size is omitted from some rows. Given values are once, few, many or a class for expanded clones.

v_gene	len	abundance	d_gene	j_gene	CDR3aa	CDR3nt
TRBV6-1	15	-	-	TRBJ2-5	CASSSLGREKETQYF	TGTGCCAGCAGTTCCTTGGGACGGGAGAAAGAGACCCAGTACTTC
TRBV3-1/TRBV3-2	14	-	TRBD1	TRBJ2-7	CASSLGEGAYEQYF	TGTGCCAGCAGCCTCGGTGAGGGGGCATACGAGCAGTACTTC
TRBV7-8	15	-	TRBD2	TRBJ2-1	CASSLTGTSDDEQFF	TGTGCCAGCAGCTTGACCGGGACTAGCGATGATGAGCAGTTCTTC
TRBV30	14	once	TRBD2	TRBJ2-5	CAWSVLARRETQYF	TGTGCCTGGAGTGTACTAGCGCGCCGGGAGACCCAGTACTTC
TRBV27	14	-	-	TRBJ1-5	CASSLEGIGQPQHF	TGTGCCAGCAGTCTGGAGGGGATCGGTCAGCCCCAGCATTTT
TRBV7-9	17	-	TRBD1	TRBJ2-4	CASSLPTGSVAKNIQYF	TGTGCCAGCAGCCTACCGACAGGGAGCGTAGCCAAAAACATTCAGTACTTC
TRBV25-1	14	-	-	TRBJ1-6	CASTPTGSSSPLHF	TGTGCCAGCACTCCAACAGGGAGTAGTTCACCCCTCCACTTT
TRBV2	11	few	-	TRBJ2-7	CASRTAYEQYF	TGTGCCAGCAGGACAGCCTACGAGCAGTACTTC
TRBV9	15	-	TRBD1	TRBJ2-2	CASSPRTGDTGELFF	TGTGCCAGCAGCCCCCGGACAGGGGACACCGGGGAGCTGTTTTTT
TRBV7-2	17	-	TRBD1	TRBJ1-3	CASSLAAGQGAGNTIYF	TGTGCCAGCAGCTTAGCGGCGGGACAGGGGGCCGGAAACACCATATATTTT
TRBV11-2	14	-	-	TRBJ2-2	CASSLDAAAGELFF	TGTGCCAGCAGCTTAGATGCGGCAGCCGGGGAGCTGTTTTTT
TRBV19	13	-	-	TRBJ2-3	CASSGVVSDTQYF	TGTGCCAGTAGTGGAGTAGTGTCAGATACGCAGTATTTT
TRBV12-3/TRBV12-4	13	few	-	TRBJ1-4	CAIRRGGPEKLFF	TGTGCCATACGTAGGGGAGGGCCTGAAAAACTGTTTTTT
TRBV5-4	16	-	TRBD2	TRBJ2-1	CASSFGTSTKYNEQFF	TGTGCCAGCAGCTTTGGGACTAGCACAAAATACAATGAGCAGTTCTTC
TRBV5-5	17	-	-	TRBJ2-3	CASSLAGAGSSTDTQYF	TGTGCCAGCAGCTTGGCCGGGGCGGGGTCTAGCACAGATACGCAGTATTTT
TRBV10-2	13	-	TRBD1	TRBJ1-1	CASSEQGGTEAFF	TGCGCCAGCAGTGAGCAGGGGGGCACTGAAGCTTTCTTT